Below, 13 T cell receptor beta chains from the same sample are listed, as sequenced in a study of blood T cell repertoires in COVID-19. Profiling relied on immunoSEQ multiplex PCR, and the TCRdb table lists in-frame clones only, not all of them. The sample contains approximately 230,000 clones, more than 75% of which appear only once. Material: PBMCs or T cells enriched from blood (not recorded which). The receptors shown here come from a man between 35 and 55 years old who had recovered from COVID-19.

V usage is TRBV6-5 and J usage is TRBJ2-3; the match to TRBD2 covers 9 bases. Germline CDR1 and CDR2: MNHEY and SVGAGI. This CDR3 has 16 amino acids. V shed 0 bases, J shed 1 base, and the junction held 2 bases outside the gene matches. Here the CDR3 reads CASSYSPSGGTDTQYF. The DNA for the CDR3 is TGTGCCAGCAGTTACTCGCCTAGCGGGGGCACAGATACGCAGTATTTT.

This rearrangement joins TRBV20-1 to TRBJ1-2; no clear D gene. Germline CDR1 and CDR2: DFQATT and SNEGSKA (reference sequence). The CDR3 sequence is 11 residues long. Trimming took 7 bases from V and 8 from J, leaving 14 bases between them. The CDR3, as DNA: TGCAGTGTTGGAGGGTTGATAGGCTACACCTTC. Residues: CSVGGLIGYTF.

In its sample, this clone was seen a few times. The chain has TRBV19 and TRBJ1-6; 9 bases match TRBD1. The J segment lost 9 bases and the V segment lost 5 bases, leaving 8 bases of the junction unmatched. The CDR3 extends over 15 amino acids. Germline V gives CDR1 LNHDA, CDR2 SQIVND (reference sequence). CDR3 region: CASSAYRGPFSPLHF. CDR3 sequence (DNA): TGTGCCAGTAGTGCCTACAGGGGGCCTTTTTCACCCCTCCACTTT.

This chain links TRBV27 with TRBJ1-5, with no clear D. Germline CDR1 MNHEY, CDR2 SMNVEV (reference sequence). There are 13 residues in the CDR3. Trimming took off 2 bases at V and 4 bases at J, with 6 bases between the two ends. The CDR3 here is CASSLVVNQPQHF. CDR3 sequence (DNA): TGTGCCAGCAGTTTAGTAGTTAATCAGCCCCAGCATTTT.

The chain links TRBV29-1 to TRBJ1-1; TRBD1 aligns across 9 bases. The germline V gene encodes CDR1 SQVTM and CDR2 ANQGSEA. Trimming at V came to 5 bases and at J to 5 bases, leaving 6 bases not matched to a gene. The CDR3 is 13 amino acids. The CDR3 sequence: CSVPGTGRTEAFF. CDR3 in DNA: TGCAGCGTTCCCGGGACAGGGAGGACTGAAGCTTTCTTT.

This clone was counted a single time. The CDR3 DNA sequence: TGCGCCAGCCTGACACGCAGGTATCACACCGGCGAGCAGTACTTC. Protein: CASLTRRYHTGEQYF. V and J are TRBV23-1 and TRBJ2-7; D is ambiguous. TRBV23-1 is an open reading frame, and its role is uncertain. Trimming removed 8 bases from V and 6 bases from J, with 23 bases in between. This CDR3 is 15 amino acids long.

The chain carries TRBV24-1 and TRBJ1-2, with TRBD1 matching 7 bases. The junction had 2 bases not matched to a gene; V was cut back by 3 bases and J by 2 bases. Germline CDR1 and CDR2: KGHDR and SFDVKD. The CDR3 consists of 14 residues. This CDR3 reads CATSDPDRNYGYTF. DNA of the CDR3: TGTGCCACCAGTGATCCGGACAGGAACTATGGCTACACCTTC.

The V and J genes are TRBV6-5 and TRBJ1-5; TRBD1 might be the D (5 bases). Deletions cut 2 bases from V and 7 bases from J, with 15 bases between. Germline V gene sequence: CDR1 MNHEY, CDR2 SVGAGI. The CDR3 is 15 amino acids. For the CDR3, the DNA is TGTGCCAGCAGTTACGGTCCCCCTTGGGGCCAGCCCCAGCATTTT. Protein sequence: CASSYGPPWGQPQHF.

This sequence joins TRBV19 and TRBJ1-4; no clear D gene. Germline assignment: CDR1 LNHDA and CDR2 SQIVND (reference sequence). The CDR3 has 14 amino acids. The V and J ends lost 5 bases and 8 bases respectively, with 15 bases between them. The CDR3 is CASSLRPTDEKLFF. The CDR3 nucleotides read TGTGCCAGTAGTCTTAGACCCACAGACGAAAAACTGTTTTTT.

This clone appeared a few times. V gene TRBV7-6 combines with J gene TRBJ2-5, with D perhaps TRBD2 (7 bases). Germline lookup yields CDR1 SGHVS and CDR2 FNYEAQ. The CDR3 is 16 residues long. V was shortened by 1 base and J by 0 bases, with 12 bases between the two germline ends. The CDR3 DNA sequence: TGTGCCAGCAGCTTAGTGGGGGGGACAAACCAAGAGACCCAGTACTTC. As protein: CASSLVGGTNQETQYF.

The chain combines TRBV7-9 with TRBJ1-5, with 9 nucleotides matching TRBD1. V lost 11 bases to trimming and J lost 1 base; unmatched junction nucleotides: 0. Germline CDR1 and CDR2: SEHNR and FQNEAQ (reference sequence). The length of the CDR3 is 12 residues. CDR3 in amino acids: CAGQGSNQPQHF. In nucleotides, the CDR3 is TGTGCCGGACAGGGGAGCAATCAGCCCCAGCATTTT.

This chain links TRBV5-1 with TRBJ2-3, with 9 bases fitting TRBD2. CDR1 is SGHRS and CDR2 is YFSETQ in the germline V gene. This CDR3 has 16 amino acids. V lost 6 bases and J lost 1; bases outside the gene matches: 9. The CDR3 reads CASKEIAGVRTDTQYF. For the CDR3, the DNA is TGCGCCAGCAAAGAGATAGCGGGAGTCCGCACAGATACGCAGTATTTT.

In DNA, the CDR3 is TGTGCCACCAGTGAAAGAGACAGGTCTAGCACAGATACGCAGTATTTT. Protein sequence: CATSERDRSSTDTQYF. This chain links TRBV24-1 with TRBJ2-3; D is possibly TRBD1 (6 bases). V shed 4 bases and J shed 0 bases, with 13 bases lying between them. Germline CDR1 KGHDR, CDR2 SFDVKD. The CDR3 loop spans 16 amino acids.